Presented here are 14 T cell receptor beta chains from one specimen sequenced in a study of blood T cell repertoires in COVID-19 (dated by TCRdb to between 2020 and 2021). Libraries came from the immunoSEQ multiplex PCR assay. TCRdb stores this immuneACCESS table with in-frame sequences only. Part of the clones is absent; in the studies checked, under half of the shortfall reflects unresolved V genes, and no reason is known for the rest. A total of about 300,000 clones appear in this sample, roughly 91% of them only once. The ten largest clones take up approximately 2% of the sample. Specimen: peripheral blood. Every receptor here comes from a woman aged 25 to 39 with COVID-19, enrolled during active disease.

V is TRBV7-8 and J is TRBJ2-6; possible D gene TRBD1, 6 bases. Per germline, CDR1 SGHVS and CDR2 FQNEAQ. The CDR3 spans 18 residues. Trimming pared 4 bases from V and 0 bases from J, leaving 16 bases between. CDR3: CASSSHRDIYSGANVLTF. In nucleotides, the CDR3 is TGTGCCAGCAGCTCACACCGGGACATTTACTCTGGGGCCAACGTCCTGACTTTC.

V gene TRBV6-6 combines with J gene TRBJ1-5; 7 bases align to TRBD1. The length of the CDR3 is 14 residues. In germline, CDR1 is MNHNY, CDR2 SVGAGI (reference sequence). Unmatched junction bases numbered 6, after V lost 6 bases and J lost 4 bases. Written as DNA, the CDR3 is TGTGCCAGCAGGAACGGGGACAGAAATCAGCCCCAGCATTTT. This translates into CASRNGDRNQPQHF.

The genes are TRBV5-4 and TRBJ1-1, with D possibly matching TRBD1 (5 bases). Germline V gene sequence: CDR1 SGHNT, CDR2 YYREEE (reference sequence). The CDR3 has 15 residues. V gave up 2 bases and J gave up 5 bases, with 16 bases separating them. The CDR3 DNA is TGTGCCAGCAGCTTCTTTCTTCAGGGAGGGACTGAAGCTTTCTTT. This codes for CASSFFLQGGTEAFF.

This clone was recorded only once. The chain has TRBV19 and TRBJ1-5; tentative D call: TRBD1 (6 bases). The CDR3 totals 15 residues. Per germline, CDR1 LNHDA and CDR2 SQIVND (reference sequence). V was clipped by 3 bases and J by 2 bases, with 11 bases between them. CDR3 sequence reads: CASSIGGARNQPQHF. CDR3 bases: TGTGCCAGTAGTATCGGGGGGGCACGCAATCAGCCCCAGCATTTT.

The chain couples TRBV24-1 to TRBJ1-5, with unresolved D. CDR1 KGHDR and CDR2 SFDVKD come from the germline V gene. Trimming took 0 bases from V and 5 from J, leaving 7 bases between them. This CDR3 is built from 14 residues. CDR3 residues: CATSDLLVDQPQHF. The CDR3 DNA is TGTGCCACCAGTGATTTGCTAGTAGATCAGCCCCAGCATTTT.

The chain recombines TRBV4-1 with TRBJ1-1; D might be TRBD1 (5 bases). The CDR3 contains 13 residues. Germline V CDR1 and CDR2: MGHRA, YSYEKL. The V and J ends lost 0 bases and 7 bases respectively, with 9 bases between them. The CDR3 nucleotides are TGCGCCAGCAGCCAAGATGGGGGGGATGAAGCTTTCTTT. It yields the protein CASSQDGGDEAFF.

The chain uses TRBV2 and TRBJ1-1; 7 positions agree with TRBD1. Germline V CDR1 and CDR2: SNHLY, FYNNEI. Unmatched junction bases numbered 5, after V lost 6 bases and J lost 7 bases. The CDR3 consists of 12 residues. The CDR3 loop is CASRHRGGEAFF. The CDR3 nucleotides are TGTGCCAGCAGGCACAGGGGCGGTGAAGCTTTCTTT.

This chain links TRBV28 with TRBJ1-5; no clear D. V gave up 8 bases and J gave up 3 bases, with 11 bases separating them. Germline CDR1 is MDHEN and CDR2 is SYDVKM. CDR3 length: 13 residues. CDR3 sequence: CASRRVLNQPQHF. The CDR3 nucleotides are TGTGCCAGCCGGAGGGTCCTCAATCAGCCCCAGCATTTT.

The chain employs TRBV7-9 and TRBJ1-1, with D possibly TRBD1 on 5 matching bases. The CDR3 sequence is 15 residues long. Germline V gene sequence: CDR1 SEHNR, CDR2 FQNEAQ (reference sequence). V lost 1 base and J lost 0, with 9 bases in between. The CDR3 protein is CASSLGGGLNTEAFF. The CDR3 DNA is TGTGCCAGCAGCTTAGGGGGCGGATTGAACACTGAAGCTTTCTTT.

The J gene is TRBJ1-1, the V gene TRBV7-8; perhaps TRBD1 as D (6 bases). Trimming stripped 2 bases from V and 9 bases from J, with 22 bases between. The germline gives CDR1 SGHVS, CDR2 FQNEAQ. The CDR3 extends over 16 amino acids. CDR3 DNA: TGTGCCAGCAGCTTACACCGAATATTACAGGGATCTCAAGCTTTCTTT. It is translated as CASSLHRILQGSQAFF. Using reference TRBV7-8 and TRBJ1-1 for the parts outside the CDR3, the full variable domain is GAGVSQSPRYKVAKRGQDVALRCDPISGHVSLFWYQQALGQGPEFLTYFQNEAQLDKSGLPSDRFFAERPEGSVSTLKIQRTQQEDSAVYLCASSLHRILQGSQAFFGQGTRLTVV.

The chain has TRBV5-1 and TRBJ2-6; perhaps TRBD1 as D (5 bases). Germline CDR1 reads SGHRS; CDR2 reads YFSETQ. The CDR3 is made up of 16 amino acids. Trimming took 3 bases from V and 0 from J, leaving 10 bases between them. The CDR3: CASSSGHLSGANVLTF. CDR3 sequence (DNA): TGCGCCAGCAGCTCCGGACACCTCTCTGGGGCCAACGTCCTGACTTTC. The whole variable domain, remainder taken from reference TRBV5-1 and TRBJ2-6, is KAGVTQTPRYLIKTRGQQVTLSCSPISGHRSVSWYQQTPGQGLQFLFEYFSETQRNKGNFPGRFSGRQFSNSRSEMNVSTLELGDSALYLCASSSGHLSGANVLTFGAGSRLTVL.

V is TRBV6-5 and J is TRBJ1-1, with 12 bases aligning to TRBD1. CDR1 is MNHEY, CDR2 SVGAGI, per germline. V lost 2 bases and J lost 5; bases outside the gene matches: 3. CDR3 size: 15 residues. CDR3 sequence (DNA): TGTGCCAGCAGTTACGGGACAGGGGGCTTTACTGAAGCTTTCTTT. Translation gives CASSYGTGGFTEAFF.

The V and J genes are TRBV7-2 and TRBJ1-6; D is perhaps TRBD1 (6 bases). Germline loops: CDR1 SGHTA, CDR2 FQGNSA. V lost 2 bases to trimming and J lost 10 bases, with 6 bases between them. This CDR3 spans 12 amino acids. The CDR3 sequence is CASSLRGSPLHF. The CDR3 bases are TGTGCCAGCAGCTTAAGGGGGTCACCCCTCCACTTT.

The J gene is TRBJ2-7, the V gene TRBV9; 9 positions match TRBD1. The CDR3 loop spans 14 amino acids. V was clipped by 4 bases and J by 1 base; unmatched bases: 3. Germline CDR1 SGDLS, CDR2 YYNGEE. CDR3 region: CASSTGQGSYEQYF. The DNA for the CDR3 is TGTGCCAGCAGCACCGGACAGGGGTCCTACGAGCAGTACTTC.